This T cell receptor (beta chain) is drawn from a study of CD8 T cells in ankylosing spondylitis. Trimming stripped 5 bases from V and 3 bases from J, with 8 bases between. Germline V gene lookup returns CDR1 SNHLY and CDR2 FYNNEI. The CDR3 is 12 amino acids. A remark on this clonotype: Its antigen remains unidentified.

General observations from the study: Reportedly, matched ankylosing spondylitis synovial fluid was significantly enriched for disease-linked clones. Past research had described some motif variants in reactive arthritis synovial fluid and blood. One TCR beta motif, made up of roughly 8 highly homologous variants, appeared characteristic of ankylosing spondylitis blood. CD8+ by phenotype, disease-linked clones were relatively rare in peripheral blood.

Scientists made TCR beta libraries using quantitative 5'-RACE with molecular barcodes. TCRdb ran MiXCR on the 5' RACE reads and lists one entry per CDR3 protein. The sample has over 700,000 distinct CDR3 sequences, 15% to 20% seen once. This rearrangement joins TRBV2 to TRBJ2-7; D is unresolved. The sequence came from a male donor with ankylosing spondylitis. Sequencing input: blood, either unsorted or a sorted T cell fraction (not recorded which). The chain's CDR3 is CASSWTLYEQYF. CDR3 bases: TGTGCCAGCAGTTGGACCCTCTACGAGCAGTACTTC. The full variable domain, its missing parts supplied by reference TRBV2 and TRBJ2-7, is EPEVTQTPSHQVTQMGQEVILRCVPISNHLYFYWYRQILGQKVEFLVSFYNNEISEKSEIFDDQFSVERPDGSNFTLKIRSTKLEDSAMYFCASSWTLYEQYFGPGTRLTVT.